These T cell receptor beta chains were read from a single sample in a study of technical replicates of blood from several donors. Clones were sequenced by immunoSEQ multiplex PCR, and TCRdb holds only the in-frame ones, with some missing. The table has more than 75,000 clones, 65% to 90% seen once; the top ten hold roughly 4.4%. Sequenced material: PBMCs. These receptors all come from a human donor in good health. Some clones in this sample may be carry-over from other donors' samples. Both conserved end residues are part of each CDR3. D genes are given only for firm matches.

TRBV14	TRBJ1-3	.	CASSPRQTSRPGNTIYF
TRBV7-6	TRBJ1-1	TRBD1	CASSPTGVNTEAFF
TRBV23-1	TRBJ1-6	.	CASSQSVRFSYNSPLHF
TRBV6-4	TRBJ2-3	.	CASSATGGSDTQYF
TRBV4-2	TRBJ1-6	TRBD1	CASSRDRGTPLHF
TRBV4-2	TRBJ2-3	TRBD2	CASSDSSGSADTQYF
TRBV18	TRBJ2-2	TRBD2	CASSPAAAGGRTGELFF
TRBV5-6	TRBJ2-2	TRBD1	CASSLGTGPTGELFF
TRBV6-1	TRBJ2-1	TRBD2	CASSFGGGRNEQFF
TRBV11-3	TRBJ2-1	TRBD2	CASSLGGSGRPYNEQFF
TRBV4-3	TRBJ2-3	TRBD1	CASSQAGQGADTQYF
TRBV19	TRBJ1-6	.	CASSPAPGASSPLHF
TRBV6-5	TRBJ2-7	.	CASSRGPGTYEQYF
TRBV7-9	TRBJ2-7	.	CASSFLETGLYEQYF
TRBV4-1	TRBJ2-6	TRBD2	CASSQGLAGFSGANVLTF
TRBV9	TRBJ2-1	.	CASSVGLDRAYYNEQFF